This paragraph reports one T cell receptor (beta chain). What it binds is not known. The data originate from a study of OX40 agonist ivuxolimab in advanced cancers. In the study overall: With ivuxolimab, an agonistic anti-OX40 (CD134) antibody, patients were treated.

Germline V CDR1 and CDR2: SNHLY, FYNNEI. With 4 bases clipped from V and 6 bases from J, the junction kept 5 bases outside the gene matches. CDR3 length equals 14 residues. General study findings and limits: Specificity for antigen went undetermined in the expanded peripheral T cells. Both CD4+ and CD8+ T cell populations in blood had undergone clonal expansion by week 6 at 0.1 to 3.0 mg/kg.

Measured with immunoSEQ multiplex PCR; TCRdb has only the in-frame clones, and not every one. This table has about 3,400 clones, 65% to 85% appearing once. Systemic immunosuppression or a history of autoimmune disease excluded patients. The receptor was derived from an adult with an advanced solid tumor such as melanoma, head and neck, liver or kidney cancer. The chain combines TRBV2 with TRBJ1-5, with 8 bases lining up with TRBD1. This specimen was CD4+ or CD8+ T cells sorted from blood, taken in a trial of the OX40 agonist ivuxolimab. The CDR3 DNA follows: TGTGCCAGCAGTGGGCAGGGGGCCTTTCAGCCCCAGCATTTT. Translated, it gives CASSGQGAFQPQHF.